This T cell receptor beta chain was retrieved from a study of PD-1 blockade in mismatch repair-deficient tumors (dated by TCRdb to about 2017). Study-wide context: The trial enrolled 86 consecutive patients with about a dozen mismatch repair-deficient cancer types between 2013 and 2016, all previously treated and progressing. Tumor-associated T cell clones were tracked in the peripheral blood of patients responding to PD-1 blockade by deep sequencing of TCR CDR3 regions.

The library was built by means of the immunoSEQ multiplex PCR assay. What TCRdb holds here is the immuneACCESS table cut down to in-frame rearrangements. Part of the clones is not present; checked against another copy, under half of the missing clones reflect an unresolved V gene, and the others are unexplained. The sample profile shows 120,000 or so clones; approximately 91% of them were found once. Of the sample, about 11% is held by the ten largest clones. Points on this clone: The antigen this receptor binds is unknown. No qualities accompany the bases; no much larger clone lies one base away.

The study at large found these results: After pembrolizumab, tumor-resident clones, which were often undetectable in blood before treatment, expanded rapidly and then contracted, generally ahead of radiologic responses.

Mismatch repair deficiency in every enrolled patient was established by polymerase chain reaction or immunohistochemistry. TCR sequencing was carried out for a few patients who responded to pembrolizumab therapy. In the phase II trial, pembrolizumab PD-1 blockade was tested prospectively in advanced mismatch repair-deficient cancers, no matter which tissue of origin the cancers came from. Peripheral blood T cell samples were collected serially, before PD-1 blockade began and at several time points afterward. Blood sampling time points were reported as weeks after the first dose of pembrolizumab. There are 17 amino acids in the CDR3, from cysteine to phenylalanine inclusive. Solely the CDR3 DNA is kept, with 51 bases framed from the first base. Unmatched junction bases come to 9, with V trimmed by 0 bases and J by 4 bases. CDR1 and CDR2, per the germline V gene, are SGDLS and YYNGEE.

This TCR derives from an adult with mismatch repair-deficient cancer. Recombination linked TRBV9 to TRBJ2-1; TRBD2 fits 8 bases in the junction. The sequencing used peripheral blood, collected approximately 73 weeks after starting pembrolizumab. The CDR3 protein is CASSVAASGSFYNEQFF. The DNA sequence is TGTGCCAGCAGCGTAGCGGCTAGCGGGTCTTTTTACAATGAGCAGTTCTTC.